This TCR beta chain was sequenced in a study of a mutant IDH1 vaccine in newly diagnosed glioma. Across the study: Vaccines began 4-6 weeks after radiotherapy alone, or with temozolomide cycles. Study results and limitations: Among all patients, vaccine-induced immune responses occurred in 90% to 95%.

As regards this clone: Its antigen remains unknown.

The repertoire was sequenced with immunoSEQ multiplex PCR; TCRdb's copy has only in-frame clones and lacks some. The sample has 26,000 or so clones; roughly 80% are singletons. Indicated time point: week 35, safety follow-up. A single vaccine dose contained 300 ug of mutant IDH1 20-mer peptide, and topical imiquimod was used with it. This material consisted of PBMCs, taken from a glioma patient whose treatment included an IDH1 peptide vaccine. This TCR was sampled from a man aged 30 to 45 with glioma.

The CDR3 sequence is CASSQDLVGVTKNIQYF. The CDR3 nucleotides read TGCGCCAGCAGCCAAGATCTGGTAGGGGTTACCAAAAACATTCAGTACTTC. The gene calls are TRBV4-1 and TRBJ2-4, with D maybe TRBD1 (5 bases). Trimming left V 0 bases short and J 2 bases short, with 14 bases between. The CDR3 spans 17 residues. Germline V gives CDR1 MGHRA, CDR2 YSYEKL.